One and the same sample provided the 4 T cell receptor beta chains below, sequenced in a study of blood T cell repertoires in COVID-19. Libraries were prepared by immunoSEQ multiplex PCR; TCRdb keeps only in-frame clonotypes and omits some of them. The sample consists of just under 85,000 clones, more than 80% of them appearing once. The sample taken for sequencing was peripheral blood. These receptors were taken from a woman over 75 with acute or convalescent COVID-19.

The chain combines TRBV28 with TRBJ2-3; D uncertain. The CDR3 sequence is 15 residues long. Germline V lookup: CDR1 MDHEN, CDR2 SYDVKM. V was trimmed by 5 bases and J by 0 bases, leaving 12 bases between them. CDR3 DNA: TGTGCCAGCAGTACCCGGCTGACTAGCACAGATACGCAGTATTTT. Its translation is CASSTRLTSTDTQYF.

The chain couples TRBV6-6 to TRBJ2-5, with TRBD1 matching 9 bases. Germline V gives CDR1 MNHNY, CDR2 SVGAGI (reference sequence). With 0 bases clipped from V and 4 bases from J, the junction kept 3 bases outside the gene matches. This CDR3 region has 15 residues. The CDR3 nucleotides are TGTGCCAGCAGTTACTCCGGACAGGGGATAGAGACCCAGTACTTC. Its protein is CASSYSGQGIETQYF.

The V and J genes are TRBV6-5 and TRBJ2-7; a weak D match, TRBD2 (5 bases). Trimming stripped 5 bases from V and 4 bases from J, with 12 bases between. The CDR3 runs to 13 residues. Per germline, CDR1 MNHEY and CDR2 SVGAGI. The CDR3 sequence: CASSLEGWYEQYF. DNA for the CDR3: TGTGCCAGCAGTCTAGAGGGTTGGTACGAGCAGTACTTC.

The V call is TRBV18, the J call TRBJ1-1; D might be TRBD1 (6 bases). Germline V lookup: CDR1 KGHSH, CDR2 LQKENI. The CDR3 is made up of 12 amino acids. The V end was cut by 4 bases, the J end by 8 bases, with 11 bases between. The CDR3 sequence is CASSLQQGEAFF. The CDR3 bases are TGTGCCAGCTCACTGCAACAGGGCGAAGCTTTCTTT.